These 2 T cell receptor beta chains originate from one sample sequenced in a study of technical replicates of blood from a handful of donors. Method: immunoSEQ multiplex PCR; TCRdb's copy keeps in-frame clones and lacks some. The data show 51,000 or so clones, with roughly nine tenths seen just once and about 3.8% held by the top ten. Sequenced input: PBMCs. Every receptor here comes from a human donor in good health. Some clones in this sample may be carry-over from other donors' samples.

The chain has TRBV30 and TRBJ2-3; D perhaps matches TRBD1 (5 bases). Germline loops: CDR1 GTSNPN, CDR2 SVGIG (reference sequence). The CDR3 has 15 amino acids. V was clipped by 5 bases and J by 1 base, with 16 bases between them. The DNA for the CDR3 is TGTGCCTGGGACGTTCGTCAGGGCCGCACAGATACGCAGTATTTT. This codes for CAWDVRQGRTDTQYF.

The chain recombines TRBV18 with TRBJ1-2, with D tentatively TRBD1 (6 bases). The ends were cut back, 4 bases at V and 5 bases at J, with 20 bases in the middle. Germline CDR1 is KGHSH and CDR2 is LQKENI. The CDR3 has 16 residues. The CDR3 region has the DNA TGTGCCAGCTCACAATCGACAGGCCCGAGAAGATATGGCTACACCTTC. The encoded protein is CASSQSTGPRRYGYTF.